This T cell receptor beta chain was identified during a study of PD-1 blockade in classical Hodgkin lymphoma. As to time point: cycle 4 day 1 (C4D1), after 6 weeks of nivolumab. Relapse after autologous stem cell transplantation occurred in every patient, and brentuximab vedotin exposure varied. This CDR3 has 15 amino acids. Germline V gene lookup returns CDR1 LNHDA and CDR2 SQIVND (reference sequence). The ends were cut back, 7 bases at V and 0 bases at J, with 15 bases in the middle. A note on this clone: Its antigen is unidentified.

The study, taken as a whole, reports: Repertoire difference causes, possibly disease activity or prior therapy, remain undefined. Patients starting nivolumab less than 1 year after ASCT had lower diversity and were excluded from later analyses. TCR diversity in CD4+, not CD8+, cells rose significantly by C4D1.

Measured with immunoSEQ multiplex PCR; TCRdb has only the in-frame clones, and not every one. This sample has some 17,000 clones, with less than 70% found just once. Sequenced here: peripheral blood mononuclear cells (PBMCs), sampled before the fourth cycle of nivolumab. This chain connects TRBV19 to TRBJ1-1; a weak D match, TRBD1 (6 bases). This sequence was found in a human donor with classical Hodgkin lymphoma. CDR3 nucleotides: TGTGCCAGTACCACACCGGGGGACATGAACACTGAAGCTTTCTTT. Residues: CASTTPGDMNTEAFF.